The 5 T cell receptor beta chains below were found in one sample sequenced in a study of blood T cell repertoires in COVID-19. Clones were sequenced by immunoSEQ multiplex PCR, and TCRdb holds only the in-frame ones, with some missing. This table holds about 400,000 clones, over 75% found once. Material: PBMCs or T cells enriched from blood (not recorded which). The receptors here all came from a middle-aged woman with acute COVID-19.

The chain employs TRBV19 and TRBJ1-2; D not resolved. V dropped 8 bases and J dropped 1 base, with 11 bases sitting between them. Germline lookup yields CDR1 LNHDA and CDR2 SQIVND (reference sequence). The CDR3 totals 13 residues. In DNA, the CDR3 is TGTGCCAGTGGGCAGAACCTTAACTATGGCTACACCTTC. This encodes CASGQNLNYGYTF.

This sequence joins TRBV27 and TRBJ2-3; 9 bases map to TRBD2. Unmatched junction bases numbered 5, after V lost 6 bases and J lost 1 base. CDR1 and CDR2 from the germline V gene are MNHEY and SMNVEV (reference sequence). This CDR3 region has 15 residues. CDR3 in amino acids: CASRLSGGRTDTQYF. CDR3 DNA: TGTGCCAGCAGGCTTAGCGGGGGCCGCACAGATACGCAGTATTTT.

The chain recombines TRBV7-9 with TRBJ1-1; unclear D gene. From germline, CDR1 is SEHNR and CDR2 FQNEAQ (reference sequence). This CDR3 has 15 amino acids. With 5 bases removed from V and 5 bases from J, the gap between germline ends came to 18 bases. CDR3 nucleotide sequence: TGTGCCAGCAGCCCAAGGATGACCCGGGATACTGAAGCTTTCTTT. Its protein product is CASSPRMTRDTEAFF. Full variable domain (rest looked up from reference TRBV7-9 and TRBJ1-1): DTGVSQNPRHKITKRGQNVTFRCDPISEHNRLYWYRQTLGQGPEFLTYFQNEAQLEKSRLLSDRFSAERPKGSFSTLEIQRTEQGDSAMYLCASSPRMTRDTEAFFGQGTRLTVV.

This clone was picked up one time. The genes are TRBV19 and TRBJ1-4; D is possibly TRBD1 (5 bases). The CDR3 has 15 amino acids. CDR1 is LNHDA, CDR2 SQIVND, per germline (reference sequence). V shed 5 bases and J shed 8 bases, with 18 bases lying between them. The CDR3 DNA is TGTGCCAGTAGTTCGAGTCTGGCAGGGCAGGAAAAACTGTTTTTT. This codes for CASSSSLAGQEKLFF.

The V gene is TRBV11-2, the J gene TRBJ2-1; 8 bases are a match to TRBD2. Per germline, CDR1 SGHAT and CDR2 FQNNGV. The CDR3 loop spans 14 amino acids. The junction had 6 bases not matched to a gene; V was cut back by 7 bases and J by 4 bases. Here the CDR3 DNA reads TGTGCCAGCACCCGGGGACTAGTGTACAATGAGCAGTTCTTC. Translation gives CASTRGLVYNEQFF.